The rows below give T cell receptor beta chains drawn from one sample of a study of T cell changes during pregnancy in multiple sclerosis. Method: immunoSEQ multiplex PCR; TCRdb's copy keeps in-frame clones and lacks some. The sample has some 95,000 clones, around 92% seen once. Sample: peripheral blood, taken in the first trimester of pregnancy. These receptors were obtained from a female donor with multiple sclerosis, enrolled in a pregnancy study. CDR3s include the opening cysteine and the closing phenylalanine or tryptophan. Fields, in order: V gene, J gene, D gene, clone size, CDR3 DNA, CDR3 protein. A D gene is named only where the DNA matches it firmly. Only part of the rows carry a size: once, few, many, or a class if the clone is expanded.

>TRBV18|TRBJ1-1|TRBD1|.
TGTGCCAGCTCAACTTCCGGGACAGGGGTCTTGAACACTGAAGCTTTCTTT
CASSTSGTGVLNTEAFF
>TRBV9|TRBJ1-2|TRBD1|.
TGTGCCAGCAGCGGGGGACAGGGGGCACGGGGCTACACCTTC
CASSGGQGARGYTF
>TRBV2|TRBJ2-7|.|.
TGTGCCAGCAGTGAGGCCAGCTACGAGCAGTACTTC
CASSEASYEQYF
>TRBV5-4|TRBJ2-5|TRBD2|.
TGTGCCAGCAGCCCCTCTAAAATAGTAGCGGGAGGGTTCGGGGTAGAGACCCAGTACTTC
CASSPSKIVAGGFGVETQYF
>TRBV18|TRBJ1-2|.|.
TGTGCCAGCTCACCACAGGGACAACCTGACTATGGCTACACCTTC
CASSPQGQPDYGYTF
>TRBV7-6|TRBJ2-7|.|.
TGTGCCAGCAGCTTAACAGGGACGGATAATAACGAGCAGTACTTC
CASSLTGTDNNEQYF
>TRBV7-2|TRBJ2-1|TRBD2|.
TGTGCCAGCAGCTTAACAAGCGGGAGGCACAATGAGCAGTTCTTC
CASSLTSGRHNEQFF
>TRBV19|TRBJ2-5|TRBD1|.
TGTGCCAGTAGTATCAACGACAGGGGGGACGGGACCCAGTACTTC
CASSINDRGDGTQYF
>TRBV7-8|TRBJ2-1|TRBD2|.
TGTGCCAGCAGCTCGACAAGCGGGAGTGGCAATGAGCAGTTCTTC
CASSSTSGSGNEQFF
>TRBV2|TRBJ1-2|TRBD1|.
TGTGCCAGCAGCCTAATATCCGGGACAGGAGCTGGCTACACCTTC
CASSLISGTGAGYTF
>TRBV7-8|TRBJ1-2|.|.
TGTGCCAGCAGCTTAGGGGCAGGGAACTATGGCTACACCTTC
CASSLGAGNYGYTF
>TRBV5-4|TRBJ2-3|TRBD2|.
TGTGCCAGCAGCTTTTTTAGACTAGCGGGAGGCAAAGATACGCAGTATTTT
CASSFFRLAGGKDTQYF
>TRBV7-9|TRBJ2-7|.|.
TGTGCCAGCGGGAACAGGACTAACTCCTACGAGCAGTACTTC
CASGNRTNSYEQYF
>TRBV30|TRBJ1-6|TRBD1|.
TGTGCCTGGTTTCTGGGACAGTATAATTCACCCCTCCACTTT
CAWFLGQYNSPLHF
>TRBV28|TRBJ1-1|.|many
TGTGCCAGTGTGTGGGGGGGCACTGAAGCTTTCTTT
CASVWGGTEAFF
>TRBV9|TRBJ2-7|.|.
TGTGCCAGCAGCGAAGCGGGCAACTCCTACGAGCAGTACTTC
CASSEAGNSYEQYF
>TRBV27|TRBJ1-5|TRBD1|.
TGTGCCAGCAGTTTTCTTACCGGGACAGGGATCAATCAGCCCCAGCATTTT
CASSFLTGTGINQPQHF
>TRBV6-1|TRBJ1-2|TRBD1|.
TGTGCCAGCAGTGTAAATGGGGGGACAGGGGCTGGCTACACCTTC
CASSVNGGTGAGYTF
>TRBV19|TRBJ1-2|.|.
TGTGCCAGTAGTATAGACCCAGGGTATGGCTACACCTTC
CASSIDPGYGYTF
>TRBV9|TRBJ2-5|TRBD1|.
TGTGCCAGCAGCGGGGGAGGGACAGGGGTCAATTTACAAGAGACCCAGTACTTC
CASSGGGTGVNLQETQYF
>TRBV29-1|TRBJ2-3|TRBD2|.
TGCAGCGTTGAAACTAGCGGGATAACAGATACGCAGTATTTT
CSVETSGITDTQYF
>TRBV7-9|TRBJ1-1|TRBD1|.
TGTGCCAGCTCTAAAGGTCCAGGGGGACTCACTGAAGCTTTCTTT
CASSKGPGGLTEAFF
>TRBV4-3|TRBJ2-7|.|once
TGCGCCAGCAGCCAAGATCACTCCCGCGGGACCAGCTACGAGCAGTACTTC
CASSQDHSRGTSYEQYF
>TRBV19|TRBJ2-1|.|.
TGTGCCAGTAGTACCCCCCGACAGACCTACAATGAGCAGTTCTTC
CASSTPRQTYNEQFF
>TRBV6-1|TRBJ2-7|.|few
TGTGCCAGCAGTGAAGCCCCTAAATTAATCTACGAGCAGTACTTC
CASSEAPKLIYEQYF
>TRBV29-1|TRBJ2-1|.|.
TGCAGCGCTTATACCCTACAGGGCAATGAGCAGTTCTTC
CSAYTLQGNEQFF
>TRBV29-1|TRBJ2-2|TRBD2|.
TGCAGCGTTCTTGCGACTAGCGTTAGAAAGAACACCGGGGAGCTGTTTTTT
CSVLATSVRKNTGELFF
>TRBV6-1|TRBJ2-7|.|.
TGTGGTACGAGCATGAGCTACGAGCAGTACTTC
CGTSMSYEQYF
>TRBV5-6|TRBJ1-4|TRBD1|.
TGTGCCAGCAGCCCTACCCCAGGGGGGAATGAAAAACTGTTTTTT
CASSPTPGGNEKLFF
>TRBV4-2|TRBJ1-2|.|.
TGTGCCAGCAGCCAAGATCATCAGGCTCTCTATGGCTACACCTTC
CASSQDHQALYGYTF
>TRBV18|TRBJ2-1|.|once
TGTGCCAGCTCACCAGAGGAGTTGCAGCAGTTCTTC
CASSPEELQQFF
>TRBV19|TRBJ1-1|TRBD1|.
TGTGCCAGTAGTATAGTCCCGACAGGGGTGAACACTGAAGCTTTCTTT
CASSIVPTGVNTEAFF
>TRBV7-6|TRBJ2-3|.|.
TGTGCCAGCAGCTTAGCGTGGAGAGATACGCAGTATTTT
CASSLAWRDTQYF
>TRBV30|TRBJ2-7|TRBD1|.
TGTGCCTGGAAAACAGGGGGGATCTCCTACGAGCAGTACTTC
CAWKTGGISYEQYF
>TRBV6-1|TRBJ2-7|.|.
TGTGCCAGCAGTGGGCGGGACAGCCAGTCCTACGAGCAGTACTTC
CASSGRDSQSYEQYF
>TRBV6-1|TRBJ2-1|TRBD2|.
TGTGCCAGCAGTGCCACTGCCGGACTAGGCCTATACAATGAGCAGTTCTTC
CASSATAGLGLYNEQFF
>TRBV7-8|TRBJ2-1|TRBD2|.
TGTGCCAGCAGCTTAGCGCGGCTAGCGGGAGGCAATGAGCAGTTCTTC
CASSLARLAGGNEQFF
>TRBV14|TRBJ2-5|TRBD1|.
TGTGCCAGCAGCCAAGGCCGGACAGGGAGCCAAGAGACCCAGTACTTC
CASSQGRTGSQETQYF
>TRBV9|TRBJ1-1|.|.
TGTGCCAGCAGCCCCGGGGGTGGCACTGAAGCTTTCTTT
CASSPGGGTEAFF
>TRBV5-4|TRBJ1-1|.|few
TGTGCCAGCAGTTTGACAGGGAACACTGAAGCTTTCTTT
CASSLTGNTEAFF
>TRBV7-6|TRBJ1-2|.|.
TGTGCCAGCAGCCCGACAGTTAACTATGGCTACACCTTC
CASSPTVNYGYTF
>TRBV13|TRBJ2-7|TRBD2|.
TGTGCCAGCAGCTTGCGAAGCGGGAGGGCCGGCGAGCAGTACTTC
CASSLRSGRAGEQYF
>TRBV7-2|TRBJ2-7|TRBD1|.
TGTGCCAGCAGAGGACAGGGGCTCGGGCAGTACTTC
CASRGQGLGQYF
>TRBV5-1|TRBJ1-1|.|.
TGCGCCAGCAGCTTGGCGTGGGAGGGGGATAGGGACACTGAAGCTTTCTTT
CASSLAWEGDRDTEAFF
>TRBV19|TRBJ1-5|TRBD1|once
TGTGCCAGTAGTAGAACAGGGGCGGGTCAGCCCCAGCATTTT
CASSRTGAGQPQHF
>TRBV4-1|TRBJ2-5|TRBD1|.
TGCGCCAGCAGCCCCCTTCTGGGACAGGGCGGAGAGACCCAGTACTTC
CASSPLLGQGGETQYF
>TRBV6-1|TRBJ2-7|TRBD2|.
TGTGCCAGCAGTCCTAGCGGCTACGAGCAGTACTTC
CASSPSGYEQYF
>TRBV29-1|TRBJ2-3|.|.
TGCAGCGGTGACATAGCCTCGGATACGCAGTATTTT
CSGDIASDTQYF
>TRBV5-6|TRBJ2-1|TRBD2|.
TGTGCCAGCAGCCTGAGCAACGGACTAGCGGGTGATGAGCAGTTCTTC
CASSLSNGLAGDEQFF
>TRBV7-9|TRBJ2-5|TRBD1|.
TGTGCTTACTCAGGGGGCGGCTCTCAAGAGACCCAGTACTTC
CAYSGGGSQETQYF
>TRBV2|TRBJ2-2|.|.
TGTGCCAGCACTCCCCCCACAGGGAAGAGCACCGGGGAGCTGTTTTTT
CASTPPTGKSTGELFF
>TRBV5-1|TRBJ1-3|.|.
TGCGCCAGCAGGACCGGGACACTACTCTCACAAGGTGACACCATATATTTT
CASRTGTLLSQGDTIYF
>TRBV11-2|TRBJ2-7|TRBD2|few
TGTGCCAGCAGCTTAGAGGGTAGCGGGGGATTGCAGTACTTC
CASSLEGSGGLQYF
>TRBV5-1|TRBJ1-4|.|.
TGCGCCAGCAGCCCCGGTGCGGACAGTACTAATGAAAAACTGTTTTTT
CASSPGADSTNEKLFF
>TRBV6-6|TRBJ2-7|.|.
TGTGCCAGCAGTTACGGCGGAACCTACGAGCAGTACTTC
CASSYGGTYEQYF